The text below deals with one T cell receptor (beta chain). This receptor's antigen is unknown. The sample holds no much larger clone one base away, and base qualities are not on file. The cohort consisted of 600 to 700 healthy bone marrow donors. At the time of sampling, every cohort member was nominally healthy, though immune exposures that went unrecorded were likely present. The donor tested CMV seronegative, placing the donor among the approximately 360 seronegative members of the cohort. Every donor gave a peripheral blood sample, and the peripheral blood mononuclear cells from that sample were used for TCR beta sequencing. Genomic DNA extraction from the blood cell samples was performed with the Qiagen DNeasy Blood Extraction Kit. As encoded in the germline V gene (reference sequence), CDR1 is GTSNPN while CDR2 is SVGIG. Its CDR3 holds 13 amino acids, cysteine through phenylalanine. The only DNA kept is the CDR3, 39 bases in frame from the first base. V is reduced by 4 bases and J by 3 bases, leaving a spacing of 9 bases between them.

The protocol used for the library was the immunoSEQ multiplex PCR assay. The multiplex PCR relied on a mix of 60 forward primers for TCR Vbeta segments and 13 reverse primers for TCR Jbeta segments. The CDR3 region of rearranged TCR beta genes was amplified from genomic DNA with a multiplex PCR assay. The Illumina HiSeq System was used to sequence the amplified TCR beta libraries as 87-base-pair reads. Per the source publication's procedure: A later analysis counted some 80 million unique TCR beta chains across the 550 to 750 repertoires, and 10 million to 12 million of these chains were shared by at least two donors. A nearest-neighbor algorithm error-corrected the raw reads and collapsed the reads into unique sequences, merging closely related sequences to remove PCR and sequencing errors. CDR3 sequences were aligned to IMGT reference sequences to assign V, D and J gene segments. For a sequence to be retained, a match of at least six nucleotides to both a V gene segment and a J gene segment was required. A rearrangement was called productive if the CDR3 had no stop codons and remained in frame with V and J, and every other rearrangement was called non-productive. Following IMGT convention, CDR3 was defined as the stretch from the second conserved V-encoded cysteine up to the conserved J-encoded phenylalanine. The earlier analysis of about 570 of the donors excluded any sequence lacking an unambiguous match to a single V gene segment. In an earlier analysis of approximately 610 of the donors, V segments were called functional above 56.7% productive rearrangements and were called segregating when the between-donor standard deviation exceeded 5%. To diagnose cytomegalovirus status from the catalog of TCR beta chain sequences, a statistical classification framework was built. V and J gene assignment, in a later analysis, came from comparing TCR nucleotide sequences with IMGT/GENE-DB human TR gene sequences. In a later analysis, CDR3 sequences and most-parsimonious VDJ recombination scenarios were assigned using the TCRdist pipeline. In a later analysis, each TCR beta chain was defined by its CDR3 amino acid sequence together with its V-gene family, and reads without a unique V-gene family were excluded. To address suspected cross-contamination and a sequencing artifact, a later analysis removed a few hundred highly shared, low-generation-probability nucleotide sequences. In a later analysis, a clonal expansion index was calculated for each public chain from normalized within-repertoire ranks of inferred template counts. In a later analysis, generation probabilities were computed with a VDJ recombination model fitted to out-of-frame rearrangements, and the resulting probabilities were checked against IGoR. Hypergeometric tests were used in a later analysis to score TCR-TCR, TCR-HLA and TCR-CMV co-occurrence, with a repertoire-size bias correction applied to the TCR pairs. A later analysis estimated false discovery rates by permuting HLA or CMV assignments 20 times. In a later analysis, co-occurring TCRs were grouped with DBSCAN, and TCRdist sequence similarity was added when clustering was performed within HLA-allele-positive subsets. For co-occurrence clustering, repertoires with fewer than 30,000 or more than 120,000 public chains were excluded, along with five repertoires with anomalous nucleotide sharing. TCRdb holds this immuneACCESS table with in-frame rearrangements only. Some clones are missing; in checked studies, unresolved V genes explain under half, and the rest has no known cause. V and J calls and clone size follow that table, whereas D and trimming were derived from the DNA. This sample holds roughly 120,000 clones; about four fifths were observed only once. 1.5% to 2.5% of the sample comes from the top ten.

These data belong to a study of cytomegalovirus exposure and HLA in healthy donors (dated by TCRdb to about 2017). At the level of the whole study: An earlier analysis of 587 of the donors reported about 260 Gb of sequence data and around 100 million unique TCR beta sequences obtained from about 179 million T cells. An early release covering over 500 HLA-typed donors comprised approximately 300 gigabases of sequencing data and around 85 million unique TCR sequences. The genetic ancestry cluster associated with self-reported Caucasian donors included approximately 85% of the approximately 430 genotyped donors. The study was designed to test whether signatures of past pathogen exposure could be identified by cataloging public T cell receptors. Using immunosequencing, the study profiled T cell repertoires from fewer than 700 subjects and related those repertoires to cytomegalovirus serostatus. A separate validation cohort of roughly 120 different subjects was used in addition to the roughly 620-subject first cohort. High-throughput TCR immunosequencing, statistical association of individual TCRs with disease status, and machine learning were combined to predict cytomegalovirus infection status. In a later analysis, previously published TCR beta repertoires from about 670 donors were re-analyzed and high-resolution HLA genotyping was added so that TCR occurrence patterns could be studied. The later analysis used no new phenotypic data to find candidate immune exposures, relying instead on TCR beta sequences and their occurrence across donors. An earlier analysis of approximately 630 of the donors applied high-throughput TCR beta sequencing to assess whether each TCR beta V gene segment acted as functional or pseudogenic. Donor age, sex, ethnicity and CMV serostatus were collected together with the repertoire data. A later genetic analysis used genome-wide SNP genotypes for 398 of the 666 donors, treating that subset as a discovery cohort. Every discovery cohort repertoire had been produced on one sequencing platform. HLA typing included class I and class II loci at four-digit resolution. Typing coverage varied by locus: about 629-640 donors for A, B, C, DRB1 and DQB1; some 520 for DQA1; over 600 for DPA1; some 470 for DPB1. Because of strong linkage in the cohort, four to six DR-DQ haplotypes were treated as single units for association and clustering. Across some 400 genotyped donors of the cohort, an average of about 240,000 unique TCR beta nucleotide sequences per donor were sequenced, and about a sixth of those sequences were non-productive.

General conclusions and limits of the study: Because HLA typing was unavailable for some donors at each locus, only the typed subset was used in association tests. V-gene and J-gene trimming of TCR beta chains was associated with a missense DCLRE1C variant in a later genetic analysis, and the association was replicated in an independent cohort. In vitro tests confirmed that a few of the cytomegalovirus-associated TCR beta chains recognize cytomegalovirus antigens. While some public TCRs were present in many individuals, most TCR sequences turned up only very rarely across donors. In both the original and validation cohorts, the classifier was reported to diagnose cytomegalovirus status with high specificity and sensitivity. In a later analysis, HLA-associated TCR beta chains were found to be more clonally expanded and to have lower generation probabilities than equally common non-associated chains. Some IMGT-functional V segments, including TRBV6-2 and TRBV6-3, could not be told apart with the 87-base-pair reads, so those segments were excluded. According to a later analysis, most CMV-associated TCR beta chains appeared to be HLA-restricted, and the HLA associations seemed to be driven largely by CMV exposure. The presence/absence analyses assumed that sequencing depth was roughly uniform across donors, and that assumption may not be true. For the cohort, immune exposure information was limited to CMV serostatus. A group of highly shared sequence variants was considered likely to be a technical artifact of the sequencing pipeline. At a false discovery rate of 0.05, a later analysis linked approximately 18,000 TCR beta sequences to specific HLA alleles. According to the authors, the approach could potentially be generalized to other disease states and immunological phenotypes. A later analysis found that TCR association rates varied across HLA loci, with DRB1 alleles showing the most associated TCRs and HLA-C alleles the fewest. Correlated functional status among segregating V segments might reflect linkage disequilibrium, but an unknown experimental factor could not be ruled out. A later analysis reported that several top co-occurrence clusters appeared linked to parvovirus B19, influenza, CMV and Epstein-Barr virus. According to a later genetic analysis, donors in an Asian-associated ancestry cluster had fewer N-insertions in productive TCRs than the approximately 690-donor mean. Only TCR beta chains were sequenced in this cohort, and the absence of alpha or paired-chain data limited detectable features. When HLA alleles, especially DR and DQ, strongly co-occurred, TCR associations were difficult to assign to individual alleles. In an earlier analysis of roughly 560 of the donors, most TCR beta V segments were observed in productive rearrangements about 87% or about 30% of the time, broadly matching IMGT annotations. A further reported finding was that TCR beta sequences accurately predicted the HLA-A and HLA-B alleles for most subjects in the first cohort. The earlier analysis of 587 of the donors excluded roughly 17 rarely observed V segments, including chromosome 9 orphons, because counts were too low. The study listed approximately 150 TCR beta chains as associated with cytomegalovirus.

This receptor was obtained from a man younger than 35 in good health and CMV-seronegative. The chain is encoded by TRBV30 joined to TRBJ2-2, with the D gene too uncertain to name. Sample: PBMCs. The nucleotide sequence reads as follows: TGTGCCTGGATATCTATGTACACCGGGGAGCTGTTTTTT. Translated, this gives CAWISMYTGELFF.